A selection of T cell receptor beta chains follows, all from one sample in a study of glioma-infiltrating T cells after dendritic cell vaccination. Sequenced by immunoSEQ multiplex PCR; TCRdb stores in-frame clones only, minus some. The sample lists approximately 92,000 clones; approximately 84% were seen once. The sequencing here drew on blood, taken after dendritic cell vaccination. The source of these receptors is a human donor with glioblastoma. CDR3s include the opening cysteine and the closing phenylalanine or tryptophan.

CASKSGRLYEQYF	13	TRBV27	TRBJ2-7
CASSESGGYEQYF	13	TRBV10-2	TRBJ2-7
CASSFRAGGITDTQYF	16	TRBV5-1	TRBJ2-3
CASNDRVGETQYF	13	TRBV6-5	TRBJ2-5
CASRTGFYSGYTF	13	TRBV6-1	TRBJ1-2
CASSPDRTNEKLFF	14	TRBV7-9	TRBJ1-4
CASSNLGARWDTIYF	15	TRBV21-1	TRBJ1-3
CASSLEGWTDTQYF	14	TRBV5-1	TRBJ2-3
CASSDGGGYGYTF	13	TRBV5-6	TRBJ1-2
CTSTRAGKPYTNYGYTF	17	TRBV1	TRBJ1-2
CASSLETGTGLRVYEQYF	18	TRBV5-1	TRBJ2-7
CASTPRGGALLGETQYF	17	TRBV5-6	TRBJ2-5
CASSQDLRRERVNEQFF	17	TRBV4-1	TRBJ2-1
CASSESWTGEFF	12	TRBV2	TRBJ2-1
CASSPWTGGEAFF	13	TRBV7-2	TRBJ1-1
CASSRTTGGTYEQYF	15	TRBV6-6	TRBJ2-7
CASSLGQNNNQPQHF	15	TRBV28	TRBJ1-5
CASSLWGRFGETQYF	15	TRBV27	TRBJ2-5
CASSRAGGPSEQYF	14	TRBV5-1	TRBJ2-7
CASSVATGFTGELFF	15	TRBV6-1	TRBJ2-2
CASSIPGQEVTEAFF	15	TRBV19	TRBJ1-1
CASSSQGNDGYTF	13	TRBV18	TRBJ1-2
CASSYSMGSTEAFF	14	TRBV6-5	TRBJ1-1
CASSIAGGLTEAFF	14	TRBV19	TRBJ1-1
CASSIGQLRAYEQYF	15	TRBV6-1	TRBJ2-7
CASSVDNSPLHF	12	TRBV9	TRBJ1-6
CASSLLGPQNNSPLHF	16	TRBV6-6	TRBJ1-6